The entry that follows covers one TCR beta chain sequence. It lacks a known antigen. No clone much larger than this one lies a single base away; base qualities are absent. The data are from a study of shared clonotypes between healthy human individuals (dated by TCRdb to the early 2020s). Notes on the research overall: Two women and three men aged 18 to 49 years were included in the cohort. For each donor, three plates each were used for CD4 naive and CD4 memory, two plates were used for CD8 naive, and one plate was used for CD8 memory. To estimate repertoire size and how much clonotypes are shared between individuals, the study performed deep sequencing of blood TCR repertoires from about five healthy adults. To increase sequencing depth and limit assay-specific biases, TCR repertoire library preparation and sequencing were carried out by different laboratories using diverse techniques. Each donor's leukapheresis produced roughly between about 0.9 and 9.5 billion PBMCs.

Using the deep immunoSEQ assay, TCR CDR3 regions were amplified from genomic DNA by multiplex PCR. For each cell subset, the extracted genomic DNA was distributed evenly across all wells of several immunoSEQ 96-well plates, and each plate served as one replicate. For sorted subsets, roughly 200 ng of genomic DNA, equivalent to around 30,000 T cell genomes, went into each replicate PCR. Purified libraries were quantified with a Qubit 3.0 fluorometer, sized on a Bioanalyzer 2100, and re-quantified with the KAPA Library Quantification kit. Every immunoSEQ 96-well plate was sequenced on a dedicated single-read 150-cycle Illumina NextSeq 550 flow cell. Regarding the original processing steps: The immunoSEQ output contained only junctional sequences without quality scores, so filtering could not match that applied to full-length reads. To assign V/J genes and CDR3, sequences were annotated using PyIR, a Python wrapper for IgBLAST v1.9, with IMGT germline references. Any read was removed if the V/J assignment was weak (E-value above 1e-6), the CDR3 was missing, or the read contained stop codons, out-of-frame junctions, or ambiguous translated residues. V3J clonotypes were defined by identical inferred V gene, J gene, and CDR3 amino acid sequence. Percentage overlap between repertoires was calculated by dividing the number of shared unique clonotypes by the size of the smaller repertoire. Richness of each repertoire was evaluated using RTK rarefaction, the Chao1 estimator, and Recon v2.1 estimates of unobserved clonotypes. OLGA was used to compute generation probabilities for all TCRbeta clonotypes that the gDNA method yielded from a few donors. As stored in TCRdb, this immuneACCESS dataset retains in-frame rearrangements with V and J assigned. A fraction of the clones does not appear; measured against another copy, unresolved V genes explain less than half of the discrepancy, and the remainder lacks a known reason. V and J calls and clone size are as listed in that table; D and trimming were resolved from the DNA. The sample contains about 2,200,000 clones, about 92% of them found a single time. The top ten constitute 1.5% to 2% of the sample.

CD8 naive samples were CD45RO-negative cells positively selected for CCR7, giving a CD45RA+CCR7+ population that excluded TemRA cells. Healthy HIV-negative adults with no recently reported acute infections or vaccinations were included as donors. Every donor was a Caucasian adult residing in Nashville, Tennessee, USA. After blood collection by leukapheresis, PBMCs were isolated using Ficoll-Histopaque density gradient centrifugation and then cryopreserved in the vapor phase of liquid nitrogen. Analytical flow cytometry was used to check the purity and quantity of each magnetically sorted T cell population. Each sorted fraction had its genomic DNA isolated and then quantified by UV absorbance on a Nanodrop 2000c. Broad study findings and their caveats: Based on pairwise subsampling, the degree of clonotype sharing among donors was expected to be affected by sequencing depth. Even with the large sequencing depth, rarefaction of the sorted-subset datasets indicated that sequencing was incomplete. Approximately 4.8% of naive CD4, more than 3% of naive CD8, about 2.1% of memory CD4, and about 0.4% of memory CD8 clonotypes were shared across four donors. Because the study included only a small number of donors, the genetic and exposure-history diversity represented was limited. Sampling was restricted to blood, and TCR repertoires in tissue are likely to differ from TCR repertoires in blood. Clonotypes shared by all four sorted-subset donors showed higher generation probabilities than non-shared clonotypes. Larger estimated clonotype richness was generally found for naive subsets than for memory subsets.

The TCR was taken from a man between 18 and 35 years old in good health. Some clones in this sample may be carry-over from other donors' samples. The sample was naive CD8+ T cells from PBMCs. Explained via the paper, the cell subset or site label denotes: CD45RA+CCR7+.

CDR3 reads: CASSHPPVAVASYNEQFF. The nucleotides read TGTGCCAGCAGCCATCCCCCCGTAGCGGTCGCCTCCTACAATGAGCAGTTCTTC. This chain is built from TRBV9 and TRBJ2-1; a weak D assignment points to TRBD2 (6 bases agree). From the cysteine through the phenylalanine, the CDR3 covers 18 amino acids. The only DNA kept is the CDR3, 54 bases in frame from the first base. Sequences SGDLS (CDR1) and YYNGEE (CDR2) are obtained from the germline V gene. V lost 4 bases and J lost 0 bases; the stretch between them is 20 bases long.